The rows below give T cell receptor beta chains drawn from one sample of a study of blood T cell repertoires in COVID-19. Some clones are missing from TCRdb's copy, which holds only in-frame ones; the method was immunoSEQ multiplex PCR. The repertoire holds roughly 330,000 clones, with 80% to 90% as singletons. The sample consisted of PBMCs or T cells enriched from blood (not recorded which). These receptors came from a man aged 25-45 years who had recovered from COVID-19. Both conserved end residues are part of each CDR3. Each record gives: V gene, J gene, CDR3 protein.

TRBV10-3,TRBJ1-1,CAISEAPMTEAFF
TRBV27,TRBJ2-1,CASSVGGGALEQFF
TRBV27,TRBJ1-5,CASRGGPGRTFSNQPQHF
TRBV9,TRBJ1-2,CASSLGDTLRGYTF
TRBV6-1,TRBJ1-6,CASSRGDINNSPLHF
TRBV11-2,TRBJ1-5,CASSLEQGASQPQHF
TRBV7-2,TRBJ1-4,CASSELAGAGEKLFF
TRBV21-1,TRBJ1-6,CASSRPRRGGSYNSPLHF
TRBV28,TRBJ1-2,CASSNAGTASHYGYTF
TRBV5-4,TRBJ2-3,CASSPVTLAGLDTQYF
TRBV7-9,TRBJ2-7,CASSLFGSGSSYEQYF
TRBV10-3,TRBJ2-3,CAISDPSRHTDTQYF
TRBV7-3,TRBJ1-2,CASSLRPGQGSGYTF
TRBV27,TRBJ2-6,CASSLRDRGGSGANVLTF
TRBV20-1,TRBJ2-1,CSAAGTSVGFF
TRBV7-3,TRBJ2-3,CASSHRGRSTDTQYF
TRBV11-2,TRBJ2-5,CASSLDHGDQETQYF
TRBV7-6,TRBJ2-1,CASSPRSTNNEQFF
TRBV4-2,TRBJ2-2,CASSPGTGVSGELFF
TRBV5-1,TRBJ2-2,CASTVARSGGNTGELFF
TRBV5-1,TRBJ2-7,CASSLAWDRHYEQYF
TRBV19,TRBJ1-1,CASSIRVEAFF
TRBV19,TRBJ1-2,CASSIFQGGGYGYTF
TRBV27,TRBJ1-6,CASSPNRGLTYNSPLHF
TRBV3-1/TRBV3-2,TRBJ1-4,CASSHGWVAVEGLFF
TRBV6-6,TRBJ2-7,CASSVGSSYEQYF
TRBV5-1,TRBJ2-3,CASSLVGQVTDTQYF
TRBV15,TRBJ1-3,CATSRRSSGNTIYF
TRBV6-5,TRBJ1-6,CASSPWGHNSPLHF
TRBV20-1,TRBJ1-2,CSASAGQEKGYTF
TRBV5-1,TRBJ2-3,CASSSQGSDTQYF
TRBV29-1,TRBJ2-7,CSVAIRLAEEQYF
TRBV30,TRBJ1-5,CAWSGGQLYSNQPQHF
TRBV3-1/TRBV3-2,TRBJ1-4,CASSSGTLATNEKLFF
TRBV18,TRBJ2-1,CASSPVSDRYNEQFF
TRBV10-3,TRBJ1-2,CATYDRPDTYGYTF
TRBV9,TRBJ2-3,CASSQVAGGNTDTQYF
TRBV28,TRBJ1-1,CASSLEAGREVAFF
TRBV9,TRBJ2-7,CASSTGTSGGTYEQYF
TRBV18,TRBJ1-2,CASSLTTNTNYGYTF
TRBV30,TRBJ1-2,CAWKGQGNYGYTF
TRBV18,TRBJ2-2,CASSPTGIPGELFF
TRBV7-9,TRBJ2-1,CASSFPSGINNEQFF
TRBV3-1/TRBV3-2,TRBJ2-3,CASSQGFSEITDTQYF
TRBV6-1,TRBJ2-2,CASSDWGDGELFF
TRBV5-4,TRBJ1-5,CASSRGTGDQPQHF
TRBV24-1,TRBJ1-4,CATSERTGSEKLFF
TRBV5-1,TRBJ2-7,CASSRDEPGQGAREQYF
TRBV11-2,TRBJ2-2,CASSWDSGGAGELFF
TRBV10-1,TRBJ2-1,CASSEGTGYEQFF